This TCR beta chain was recovered during a study of CD8 T cells in ankylosing spondylitis. Findings of the study overall: Characteristic, it appeared, of ankylosing spondylitis blood was a TCR beta motif of about eight highly homologous variants. Peripheral blood held disease-linked clones only at relatively low frequency, and these were CD8+. Significant enrichment of disease-linked clones was reportedly seen in matched ankylosing spondylitis synovial fluid.

Libraries for TCR beta were made by quantitative 5'-RACE with molecular barcodes. Each CDR3 protein is one row after TCRdb ran MiXCR on the 5' RACE reads. The table has 50,000 to 75,000 distinct CDR3 sequences, around 6.4% seen once. A single count supports this clonotype. Its antigen remains unidentified. The CDR3 covers 15 residues. Germline loops: CDR1 MDHEN, CDR2 SYDVKM. V was cut by 7 bases and J by 5 bases, with 21 bases left in between. Sequenced sample: synovial fluid, either unsorted or a sorted T cell fraction (not recorded which). The sequence came from a male donor with ankylosing spondylitis. The chain employs TRBV28 and TRBJ2-7, with D perhaps assigned TRBD1 or TRBD2 (6 bases each). In DNA form, the CDR3 reads TGTGCCAGCAAGATTTCCTGGGGGGCACGGCACGAGCAGTACTTC. Translated, it gives CASKISWGARHEQYF.